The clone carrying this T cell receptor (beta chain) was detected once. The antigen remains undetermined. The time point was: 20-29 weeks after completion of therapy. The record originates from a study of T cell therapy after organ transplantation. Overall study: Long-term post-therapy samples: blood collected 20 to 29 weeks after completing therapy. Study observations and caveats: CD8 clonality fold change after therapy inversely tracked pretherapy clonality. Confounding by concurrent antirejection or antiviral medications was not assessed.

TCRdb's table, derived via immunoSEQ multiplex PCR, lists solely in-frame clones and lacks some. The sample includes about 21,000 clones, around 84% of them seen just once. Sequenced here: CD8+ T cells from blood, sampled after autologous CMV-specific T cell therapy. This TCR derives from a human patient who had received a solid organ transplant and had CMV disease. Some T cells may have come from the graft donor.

The CDR3 nucleotides are TGTGCCAGCAGTTACACAGGGTATAGCAATCAGCCCCAGCATTTT. It codes for CASSYTGYSNQPQHF. The chain is built from TRBV6-5 and TRBJ1-5, with D possibly TRBD1 on 6 matching bases. V gave up 2 bases and J gave up 0 bases, with 8 bases separating them. There are 15 residues in the CDR3. Per germline, CDR1 MNHEY and CDR2 SVGAGI.